This T cell receptor (beta chain) is from a study of blood T cell repertoires in COVID-19. Study summary: Cohort 3 donors counted as recovered after two negative PCRs, clearance, or resolved symptoms. Italy, Spain and the United States were the sources of the convalescent and acute COVID-19 samples.

This table comes from immunoSEQ multiplex PCR, and its TCRdb copy is limited to in-frame clones, with some not included. In the table there are approximately 150,000 clones, over 70% of which are singletons. This CDR3 is 12 amino acids long. Participants' reported clinical history set cohort assignment. Sequencing used PBMCs or T cells enriched from blood (not recorded which). This TCR was recovered from a man aged 45 to 65 in a cohort exposed to, infected with or recovered from COVID-19 (not recorded which). The chain carries TRBV21-1 and TRBJ2-1; TRBD1 is the table's D call and was not checked against the DNA. TRBV21-1 is a listed pseudogene. In DNA, the CDR3 is TGTGCCAGCAAGGAACAGGCCAATGAGCAGTTCTTC. It codes for CASKEQANEQFF.